This T cell receptor beta chain came from a study of T cell repertoires in cytomegalovirus infection. Study-level background: Indications of both CMV infection and matching HLA type were provided by public TCR beta signatures. General study findings and limits: What dominated the ex vivo response were HLA-C-restricted CMV-specific TCR beta clonotypes.

The V gene's germline CDR1 is SGHVS and CDR2 FNYEAQ. Trimming cost V 5 bases and J 0 bases, with 13 bases left between them. The CDR3 runs to 15 residues. One entry per CDR3 protein, called by TCRdb with MiXCR from the reads. The data show fewer than 350,000 distinct CDR3 sequences, under 35% seen once. As for this clonotype: The antigen is unknown.

The chain joins TRBV7-6 to TRBJ1-2, with D possibly TRBD1 on 5 matching bases. The receptor was derived from a human donor in good health (CMV status not recorded). Some clones in this sample may be carry-over from other donors' samples. The source material was cultured PBMCs, sampled from culture after CMV antigen stimulation. The CDR3 nucleotides read TGTGCCAGCAGCCCCGGGACCATGGCTAACTATGGCTACACCTTC. Its translation: CASSPGTMANYGYTF.